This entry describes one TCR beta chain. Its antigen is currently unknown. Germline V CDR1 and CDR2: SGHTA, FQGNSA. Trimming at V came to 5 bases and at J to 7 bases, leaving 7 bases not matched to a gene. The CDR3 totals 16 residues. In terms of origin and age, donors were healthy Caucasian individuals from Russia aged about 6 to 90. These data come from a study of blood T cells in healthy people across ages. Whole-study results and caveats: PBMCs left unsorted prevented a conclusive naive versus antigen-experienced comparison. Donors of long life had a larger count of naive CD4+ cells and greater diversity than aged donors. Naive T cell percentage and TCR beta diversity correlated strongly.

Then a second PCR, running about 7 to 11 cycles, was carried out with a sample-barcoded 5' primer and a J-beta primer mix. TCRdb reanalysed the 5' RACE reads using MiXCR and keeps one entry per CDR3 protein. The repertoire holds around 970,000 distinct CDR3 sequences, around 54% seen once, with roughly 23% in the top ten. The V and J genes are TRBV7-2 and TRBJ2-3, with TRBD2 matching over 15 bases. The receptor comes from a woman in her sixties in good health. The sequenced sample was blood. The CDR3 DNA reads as TGTGCCAGCAGCGTTCGGACTAGCGGGGGGGGAAATACGCAGTATTTT. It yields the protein CASSVRTSGGGNTQYF.